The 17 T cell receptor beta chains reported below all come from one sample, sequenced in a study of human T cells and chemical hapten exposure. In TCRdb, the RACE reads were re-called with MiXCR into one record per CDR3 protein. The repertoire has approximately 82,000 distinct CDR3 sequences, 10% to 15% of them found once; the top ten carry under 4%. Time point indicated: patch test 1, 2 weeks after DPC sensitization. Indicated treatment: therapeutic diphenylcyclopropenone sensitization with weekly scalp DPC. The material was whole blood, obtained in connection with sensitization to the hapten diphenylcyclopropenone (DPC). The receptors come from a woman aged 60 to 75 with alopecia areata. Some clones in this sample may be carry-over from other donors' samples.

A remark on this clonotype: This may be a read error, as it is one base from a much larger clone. The CDR3 loop is CASSEHSIRSYEQYF. CDR3 nucleotides: TGTGCCAGCAGTGAACACAGCATCCGATCCTACGAGCAGTACTTC. The genes are TRBV12-3 or TRBV12-4 and TRBJ2-7; no firm D call. This CDR3 contains 15 residues. Trimming shortened V by 5 bases and J by 1 base, and 15 bases separated the two germline ends.

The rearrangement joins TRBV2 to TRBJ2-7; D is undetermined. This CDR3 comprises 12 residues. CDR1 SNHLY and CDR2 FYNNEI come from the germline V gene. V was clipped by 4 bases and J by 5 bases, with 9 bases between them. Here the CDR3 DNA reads TGTGCCAGCAGTGGTCCCGGTCACGAGCAGTACTTC. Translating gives CASSGPGHEQYF. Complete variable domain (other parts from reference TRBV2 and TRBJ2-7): EPEVTQTPSHQVTQMGQEVILRCVPISNHLYFYWYRQILGQKVEFLVSFYNNEISEKSEIFDDQFSVERPDGSNFTLKIRSTKLEDSAMYFCASSGPGHEQYFGPGTRLTVT.

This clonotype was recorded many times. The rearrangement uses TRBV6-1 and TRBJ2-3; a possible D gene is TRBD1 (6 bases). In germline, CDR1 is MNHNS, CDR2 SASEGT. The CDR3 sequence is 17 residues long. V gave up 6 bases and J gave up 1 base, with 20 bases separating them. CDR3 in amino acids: CASRGTTGGSGTDTQYF. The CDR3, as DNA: TGTGCCAGCAGAGGTACGACAGGCGGATCTGGCACAGATACGCAGTATTTT.

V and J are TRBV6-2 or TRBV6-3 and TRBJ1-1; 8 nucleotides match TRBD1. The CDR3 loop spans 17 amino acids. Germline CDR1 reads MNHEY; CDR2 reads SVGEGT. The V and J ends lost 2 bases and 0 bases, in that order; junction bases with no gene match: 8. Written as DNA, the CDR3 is TGTGCCAGCAGTTACCGGACAGGGATGCTCATGAACACTGAAGCTTTCTTT. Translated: CASSYRTGMLMNTEAFF.

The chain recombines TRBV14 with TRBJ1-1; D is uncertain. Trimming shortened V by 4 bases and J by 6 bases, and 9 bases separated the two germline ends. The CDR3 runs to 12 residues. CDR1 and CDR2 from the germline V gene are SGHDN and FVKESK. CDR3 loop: CASSPLAAEAFF. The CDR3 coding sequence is TGTGCCAGCAGCCCCCTCGCCGCTGAAGCTTTCTTT. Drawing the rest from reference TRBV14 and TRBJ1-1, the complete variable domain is EAGVTQFPSHSVIEKGQTVTLRCDPISGHDNLYWYRRVMGKEIKFLLHFVKESKQDESGMPNNRFLAERTGGTYSTLKVQPAELEDSGVYFCASSPLAAEAFFGQGTRLTVV.

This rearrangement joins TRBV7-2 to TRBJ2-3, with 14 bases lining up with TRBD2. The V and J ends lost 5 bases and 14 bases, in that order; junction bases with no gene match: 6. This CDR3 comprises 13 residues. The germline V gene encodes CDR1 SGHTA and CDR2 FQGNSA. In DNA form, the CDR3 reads TGTGCCAGCAGCGGACTAGCGGGGGGACGAGCGTATTTT. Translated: CASSGLAGGRAYF.

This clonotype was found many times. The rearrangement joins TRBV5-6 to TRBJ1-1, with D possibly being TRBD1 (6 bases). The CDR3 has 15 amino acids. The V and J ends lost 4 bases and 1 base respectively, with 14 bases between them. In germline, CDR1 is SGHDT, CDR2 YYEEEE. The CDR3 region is CASSGLGRGNTEAFF. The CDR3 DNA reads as TGTGCCAGCAGCGGATTAGGCAGGGGGAACACTGAAGCTTTCTTT. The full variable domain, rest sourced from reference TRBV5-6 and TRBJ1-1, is DAGVTQSPTHLIKTRGQQVTLRCSPKSGHDTVSWYQQALGQGPQFIFQYYEEEERQRGNFPDRFSGHQFPNYSSELNVNALLLGDSALYLCASSGLGRGNTEAFFGQGTRLTVV.

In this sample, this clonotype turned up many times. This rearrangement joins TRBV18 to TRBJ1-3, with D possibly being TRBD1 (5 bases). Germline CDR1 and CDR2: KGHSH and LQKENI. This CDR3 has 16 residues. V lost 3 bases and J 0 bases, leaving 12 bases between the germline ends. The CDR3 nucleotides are TGTGCCAGCTCACCGACCGGGGCCAACTCTGGAAACACCATATATTTT. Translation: CASSPTGANSGNTIYF.

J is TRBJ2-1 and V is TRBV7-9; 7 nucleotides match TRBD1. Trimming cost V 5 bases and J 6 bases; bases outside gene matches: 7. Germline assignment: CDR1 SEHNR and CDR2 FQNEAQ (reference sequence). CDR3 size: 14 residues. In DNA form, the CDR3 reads TGTGCCAGCAGCCAGGACAGGAGTCCCAATGAGCAGTTCTTC. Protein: CASSQDRSPNEQFF.

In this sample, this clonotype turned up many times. The CDR3, as DNA: TGCAGTGCTAGTGGGATTAGGGGGGAGCAGTACTTC. Protein: CSASGIRGEQYF. This chain uses TRBV20-1 with TRBJ2-7; a weak D match, TRBD1 (6 bases). The V and J ends lost 3 bases and 7 bases respectively, with 13 bases between them. From germline, CDR1 is DFQATT and CDR2 SNEGSKA (reference sequence). The CDR3 is 12 amino acids.

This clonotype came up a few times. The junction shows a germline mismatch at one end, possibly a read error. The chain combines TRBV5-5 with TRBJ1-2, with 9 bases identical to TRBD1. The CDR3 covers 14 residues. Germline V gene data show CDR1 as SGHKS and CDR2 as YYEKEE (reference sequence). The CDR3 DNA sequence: TGTGTCAGCAGCCCGGACAGGGGACGGTATGGCTACACCTTC. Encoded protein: CVSSPDRGRYGYTF.

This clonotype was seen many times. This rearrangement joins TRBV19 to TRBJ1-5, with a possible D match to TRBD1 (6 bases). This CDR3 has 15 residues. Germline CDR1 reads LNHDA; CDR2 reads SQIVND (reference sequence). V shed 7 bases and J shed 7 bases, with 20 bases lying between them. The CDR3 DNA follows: TGTGCCAGTACCCCTATAGGGGGGGGAAGACAGCCCCAGCATTTT. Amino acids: CASTPIGGGRQPQHF.

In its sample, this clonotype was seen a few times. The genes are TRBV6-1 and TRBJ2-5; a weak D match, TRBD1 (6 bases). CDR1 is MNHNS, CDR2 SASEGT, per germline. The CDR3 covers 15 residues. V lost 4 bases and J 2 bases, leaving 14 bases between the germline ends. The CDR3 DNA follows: TGTGCCAGCAGTGCGACCTTCGGACAGCAAGAGACCCAGTACTTC. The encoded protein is CASSATFGQQETQYF.

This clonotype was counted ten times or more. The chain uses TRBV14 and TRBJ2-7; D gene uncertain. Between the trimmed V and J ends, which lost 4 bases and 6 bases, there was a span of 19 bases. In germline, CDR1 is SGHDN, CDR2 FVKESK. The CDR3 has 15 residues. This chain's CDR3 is CASSLLIGSLGEQYF. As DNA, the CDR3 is TGTGCCAGCAGCCTCCTCATCGGATCTTTGGGCGAGCAGTACTTC.

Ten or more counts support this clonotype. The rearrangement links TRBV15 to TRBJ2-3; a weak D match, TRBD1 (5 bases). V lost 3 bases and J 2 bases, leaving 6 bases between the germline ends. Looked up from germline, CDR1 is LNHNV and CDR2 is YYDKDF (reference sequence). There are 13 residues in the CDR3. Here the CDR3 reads CATSRTVTDTQYF. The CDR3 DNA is TGTGCCACCAGCAGGACAGTCACAGATACGCAGTATTTT.

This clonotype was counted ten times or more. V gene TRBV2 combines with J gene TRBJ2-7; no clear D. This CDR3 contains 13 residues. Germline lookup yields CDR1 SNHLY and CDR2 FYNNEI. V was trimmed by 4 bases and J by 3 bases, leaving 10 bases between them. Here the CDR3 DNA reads TGTGCCAGCAGTGGGCCTCGCGGCTACGAGCAGTACTTC. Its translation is CASSGPRGYEQYF. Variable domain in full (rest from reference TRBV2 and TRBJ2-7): EPEVTQTPSHQVTQMGQEVILRCVPISNHLYFYWYRQILGQKVEFLVSFYNNEISEKSEIFDDQFSVERPDGSNFTLKIRSTKLEDSAMYFCASSGPRGYEQYFGPGTRLTVT.

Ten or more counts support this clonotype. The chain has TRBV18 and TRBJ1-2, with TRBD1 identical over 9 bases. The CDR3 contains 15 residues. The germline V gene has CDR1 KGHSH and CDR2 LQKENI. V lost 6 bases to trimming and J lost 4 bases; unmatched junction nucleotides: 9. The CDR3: CASSLAGTGIYGYTF. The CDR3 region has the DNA TGTGCCAGCTCCCTGGCCGGGACAGGGATCTATGGCTACACCTTC.